This T cell receptor (beta chain) emerged from a study of control samples from healthy donors and cancer patients. Trimming shortened V by 8 bases and J by 9 bases, and 17 bases separated the two germline ends. The CDR3 consists of 12 residues. Here immunoSEQ multiplex PCR was the method, and the copy in TCRdb shows in-frame clones only, minus some. The sample includes under 150,000 clones, approximately 94% of them seen just once. This sequence originates from a man aged 45-60 years with head and neck cancer. Sequencing was performed on PBMCs. The chain combines TRBV12-3 or TRBV12-4 with TRBJ2-7, with D possibly being TRBD2 (5 bases). The CDR3 DNA is TGTGCCAGCGGTTCCACGGGGTCACCGCAGTACTTC. Translation gives CASGSTGSPQYF.